Given below is one T cell receptor (beta chain) in context. The entry originates in a study of blood T cell repertoires in COVID-19. Measured with immunoSEQ multiplex PCR; TCRdb has only the in-frame clones, and not every one. The sample lists some 320,000 clones; over 85% were seen once. This CDR3 spans 14 amino acids. The J segment lost 8 bases and the V segment lost 1 base, leaving 5 bases of the junction unmatched. CDR1 and CDR2 from the germline V gene are SGHDT and YYEEEE. The sequenced material came from PBMCs or T cells enriched from blood (not recorded which). This clonotype was sampled from a man aged 55 to 70 who had recovered from COVID-19. The rearrangement uses TRBV5-6 and TRBJ1-2; TRBD1 matches 10 bases. CDR3 protein: CASSLNRDRGGYTF. The DNA for the CDR3 is TGTGCCAGCAGCTTGAATAGGGACAGGGGAGGCTACACCTTC.